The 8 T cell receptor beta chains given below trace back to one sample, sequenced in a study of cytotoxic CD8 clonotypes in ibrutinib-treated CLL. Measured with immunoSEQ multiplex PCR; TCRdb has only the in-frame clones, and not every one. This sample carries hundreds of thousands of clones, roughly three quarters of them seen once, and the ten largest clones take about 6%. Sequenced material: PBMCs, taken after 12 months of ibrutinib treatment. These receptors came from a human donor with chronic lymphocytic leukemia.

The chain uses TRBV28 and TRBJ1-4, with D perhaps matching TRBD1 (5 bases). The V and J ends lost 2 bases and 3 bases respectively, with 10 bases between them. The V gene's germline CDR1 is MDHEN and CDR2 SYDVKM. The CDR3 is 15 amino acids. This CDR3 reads CASSLAGKSNEKLFF. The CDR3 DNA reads TGTGCCAGCAGTTTAGCAGGGAAGTCTAATGAAAAACTGTTTTTT.

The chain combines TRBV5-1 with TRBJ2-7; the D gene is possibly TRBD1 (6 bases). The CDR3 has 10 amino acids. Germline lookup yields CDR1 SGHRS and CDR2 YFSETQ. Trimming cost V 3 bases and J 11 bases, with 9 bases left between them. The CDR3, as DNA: TGCGCCAGCAGCTGGGACAAAAAGTACTTC. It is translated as CASSWDKKYF.

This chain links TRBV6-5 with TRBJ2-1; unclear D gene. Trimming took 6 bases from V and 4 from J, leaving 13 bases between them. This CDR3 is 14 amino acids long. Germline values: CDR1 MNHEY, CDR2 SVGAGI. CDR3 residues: CASRPNGLYNEQFF. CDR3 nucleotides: TGTGCCAGCAGGCCCAACGGGCTTTACAATGAGCAGTTCTTC.

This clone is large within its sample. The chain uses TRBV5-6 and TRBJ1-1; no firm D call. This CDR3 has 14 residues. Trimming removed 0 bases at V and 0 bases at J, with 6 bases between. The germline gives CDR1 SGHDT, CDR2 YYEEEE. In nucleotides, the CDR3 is TGTGCCAGCAGCTTGGGTGGCATGAACACTGAAGCTTTCTTT. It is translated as CASSLGGMNTEAFF. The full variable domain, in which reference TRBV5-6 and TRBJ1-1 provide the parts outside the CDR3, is DAGVTQSPTHLIKTRGQQVTLRCSPKSGHDTVSWYQQALGQGPQFIFQYYEEEERQRGNFPDRFSGHQFPNYSSELNVNALLLGDSALYLCASSLGGMNTEAFFGQGTRLTVV.

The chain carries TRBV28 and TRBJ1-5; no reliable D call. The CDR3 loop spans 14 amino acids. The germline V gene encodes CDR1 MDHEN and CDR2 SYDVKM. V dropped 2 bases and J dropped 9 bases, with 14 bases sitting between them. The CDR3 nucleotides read TGTGCCAGCAGTTTAAGGCCCGACTTTGGGCCCCAGCATTTT. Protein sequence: CASSLRPDFGPQHF.

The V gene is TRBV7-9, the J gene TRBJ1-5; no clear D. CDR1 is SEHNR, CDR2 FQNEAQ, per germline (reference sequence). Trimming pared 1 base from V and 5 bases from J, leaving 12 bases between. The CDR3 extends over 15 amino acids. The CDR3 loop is CASSLGGFGDQPQHF. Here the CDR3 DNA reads TGTGCCAGCAGCTTAGGAGGCTTCGGGGATCAGCCCCAGCATTTT.

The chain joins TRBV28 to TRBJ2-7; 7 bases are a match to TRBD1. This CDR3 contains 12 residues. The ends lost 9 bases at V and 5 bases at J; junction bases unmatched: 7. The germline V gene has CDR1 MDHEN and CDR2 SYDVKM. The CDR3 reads CASTDRVHEQYF. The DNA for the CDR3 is TGTGCCAGTACAGACAGGGTCCACGAGCAGTACTTC.

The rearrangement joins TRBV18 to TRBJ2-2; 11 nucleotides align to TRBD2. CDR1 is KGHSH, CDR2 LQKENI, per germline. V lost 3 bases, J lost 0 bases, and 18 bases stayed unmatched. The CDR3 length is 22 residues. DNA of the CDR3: TGTGCCAGCTCACCCAATGTTAAAACCCTCACTAGCGGGAGAACGAACACCGGGGAGCTGTTTTTT. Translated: CASSPNVKTLTSGRTNTGELFF.